This T cell receptor beta chain was found in a study of shared clonotypes between healthy human individuals. Sequenced by immunoSEQ multiplex PCR; TCRdb stores in-frame clones only, minus some. The sample yields some 1,400,000 clones, about 96% seen once. Between the trimmed V and J ends, which lost 6 bases and 0 bases, there was a span of 12 bases. This CDR3 is built from 15 residues. Germline CDR1 is MDHEN and CDR2 is SYDVKM. The donors were adults (healthy and HIV-negative) with no recent acute infections or vaccinations. This sequence was found in a man aged 30-40 years in good health. This sequence joins TRBV28 and TRBJ1-3; D not resolved. The sample was naive CD4+ T cells sorted from blood. Indicated subset: CD45RA+ positively selected. The chain's CDR3 is CASSIRGNSGNTIYF. In DNA form, the CDR3 reads TGTGCCAGCAGCATTAGAGGGAACTCTGGAAACACCATATATTTT. Full variable domain (missing parts from reference TRBV28 and TRBJ1-3): DVKVTQSSRYLVKRTGEKVFLECVQDMDHENMFWYRQDPGLGLRLIYFSYDVKMKEKGDIPEGYSVSREKKERFSLILESASTNQTSMYLCASSIRGNSGNTIYFGEGSWLTVV.